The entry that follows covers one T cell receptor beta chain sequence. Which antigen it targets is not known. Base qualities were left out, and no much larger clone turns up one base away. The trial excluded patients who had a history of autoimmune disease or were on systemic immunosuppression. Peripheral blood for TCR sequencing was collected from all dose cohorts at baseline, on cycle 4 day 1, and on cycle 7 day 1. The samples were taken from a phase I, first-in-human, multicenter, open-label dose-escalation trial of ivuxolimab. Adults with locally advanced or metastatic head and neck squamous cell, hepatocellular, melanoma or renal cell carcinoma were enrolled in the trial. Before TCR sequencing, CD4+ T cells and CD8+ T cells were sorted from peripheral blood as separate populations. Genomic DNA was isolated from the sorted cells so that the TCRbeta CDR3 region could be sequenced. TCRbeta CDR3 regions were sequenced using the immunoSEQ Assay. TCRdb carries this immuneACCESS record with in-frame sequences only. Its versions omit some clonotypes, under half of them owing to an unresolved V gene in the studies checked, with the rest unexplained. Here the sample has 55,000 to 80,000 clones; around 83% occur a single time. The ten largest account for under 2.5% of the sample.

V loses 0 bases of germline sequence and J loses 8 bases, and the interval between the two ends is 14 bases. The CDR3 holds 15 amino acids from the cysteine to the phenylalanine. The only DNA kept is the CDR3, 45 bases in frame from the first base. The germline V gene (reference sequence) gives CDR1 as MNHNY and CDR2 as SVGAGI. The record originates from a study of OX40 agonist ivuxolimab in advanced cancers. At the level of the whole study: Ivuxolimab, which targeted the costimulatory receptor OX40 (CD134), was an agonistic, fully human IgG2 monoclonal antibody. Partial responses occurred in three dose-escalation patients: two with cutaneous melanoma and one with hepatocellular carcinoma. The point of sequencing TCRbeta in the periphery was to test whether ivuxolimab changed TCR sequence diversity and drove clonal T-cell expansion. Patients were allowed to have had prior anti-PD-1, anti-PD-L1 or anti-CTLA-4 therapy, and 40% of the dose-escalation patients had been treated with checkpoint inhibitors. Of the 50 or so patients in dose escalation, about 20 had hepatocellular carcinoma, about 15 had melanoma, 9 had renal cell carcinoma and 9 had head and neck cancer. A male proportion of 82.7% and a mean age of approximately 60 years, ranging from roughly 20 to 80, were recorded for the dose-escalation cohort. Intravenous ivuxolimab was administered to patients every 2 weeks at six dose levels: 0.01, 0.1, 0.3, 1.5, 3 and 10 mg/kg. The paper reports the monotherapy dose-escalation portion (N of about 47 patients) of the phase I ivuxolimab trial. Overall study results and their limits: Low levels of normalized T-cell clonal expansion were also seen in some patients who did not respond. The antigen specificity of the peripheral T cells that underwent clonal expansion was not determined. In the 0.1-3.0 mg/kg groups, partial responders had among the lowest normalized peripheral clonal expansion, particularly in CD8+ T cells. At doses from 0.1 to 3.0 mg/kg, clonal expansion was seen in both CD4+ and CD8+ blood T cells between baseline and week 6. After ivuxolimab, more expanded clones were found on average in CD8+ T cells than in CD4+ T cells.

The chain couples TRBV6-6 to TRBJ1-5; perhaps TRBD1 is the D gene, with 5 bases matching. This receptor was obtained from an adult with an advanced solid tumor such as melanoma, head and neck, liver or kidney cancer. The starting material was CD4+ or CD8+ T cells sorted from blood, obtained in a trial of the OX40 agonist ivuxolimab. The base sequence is TGTGCCAGCAGTTACTCGAGGGACGGCAGGGAGCCCCAGCATTTT. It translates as CASSYSRDGREPQHF.